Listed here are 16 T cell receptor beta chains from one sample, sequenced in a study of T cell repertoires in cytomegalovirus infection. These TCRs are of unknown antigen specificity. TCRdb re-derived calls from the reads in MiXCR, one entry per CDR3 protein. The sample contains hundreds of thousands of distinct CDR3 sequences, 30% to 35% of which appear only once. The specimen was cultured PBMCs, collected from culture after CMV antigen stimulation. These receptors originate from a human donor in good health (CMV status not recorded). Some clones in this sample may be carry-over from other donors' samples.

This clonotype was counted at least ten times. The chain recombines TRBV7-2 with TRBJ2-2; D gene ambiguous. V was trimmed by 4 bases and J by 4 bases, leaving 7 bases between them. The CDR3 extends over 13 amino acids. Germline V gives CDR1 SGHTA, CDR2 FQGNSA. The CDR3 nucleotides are TGTGCCAGCAGCTGGTCGGGCACCGGGGAGCTGTTTTTT. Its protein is CASSWSGTGELFF.

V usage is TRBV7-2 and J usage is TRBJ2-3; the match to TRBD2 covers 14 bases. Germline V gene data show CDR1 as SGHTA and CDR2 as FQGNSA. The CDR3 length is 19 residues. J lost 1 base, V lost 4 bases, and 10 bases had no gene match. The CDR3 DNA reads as TGTGCCAGCAGCTCTCCGGGACTAGCGGGAGTGTTCGGCACAGATACGCAGTATTTT. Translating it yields CASSSPGLAGVFGTDTQYF.

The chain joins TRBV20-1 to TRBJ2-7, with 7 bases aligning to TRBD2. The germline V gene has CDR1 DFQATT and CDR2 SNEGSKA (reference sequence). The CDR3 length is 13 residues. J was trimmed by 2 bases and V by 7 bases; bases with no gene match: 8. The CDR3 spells CSVAGERPYEQYF. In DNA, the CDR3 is TGCAGTGTGGCGGGGGAACGTCCCTACGAGCAGTACTTC.

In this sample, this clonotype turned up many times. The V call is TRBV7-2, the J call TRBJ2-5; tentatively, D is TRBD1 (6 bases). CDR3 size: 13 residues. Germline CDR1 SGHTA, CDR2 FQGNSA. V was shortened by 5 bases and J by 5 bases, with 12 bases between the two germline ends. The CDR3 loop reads CASSRGGAETQYF. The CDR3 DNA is TGTGCCAGCAGCAGAGGGGGAGCGGAGACCCAGTACTTC.

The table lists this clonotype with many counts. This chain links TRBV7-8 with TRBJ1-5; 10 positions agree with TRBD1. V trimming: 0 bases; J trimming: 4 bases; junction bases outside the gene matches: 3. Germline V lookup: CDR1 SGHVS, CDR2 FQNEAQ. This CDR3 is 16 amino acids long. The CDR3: CASSLARTGGNQPQHF. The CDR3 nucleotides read TGTGCCAGCAGCTTAGCGCGGACAGGGGGTAATCAGCCCCAGCATTTT.

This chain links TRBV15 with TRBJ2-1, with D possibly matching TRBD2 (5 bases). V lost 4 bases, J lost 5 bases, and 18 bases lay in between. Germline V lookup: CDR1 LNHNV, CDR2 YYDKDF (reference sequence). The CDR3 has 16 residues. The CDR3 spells CATSIRDGVIDNEQFF. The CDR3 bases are TGTGCCACCAGCATCCGTGACGGGGTAATCGACAATGAGCAGTTCTTC.

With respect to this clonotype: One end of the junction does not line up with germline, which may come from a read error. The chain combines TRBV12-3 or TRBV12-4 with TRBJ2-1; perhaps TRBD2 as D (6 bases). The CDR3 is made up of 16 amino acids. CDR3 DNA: TGTGCCAGCACCGCCGGCCGCCTCGGCGACCGGGACTCACTAAAGTTC. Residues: CASTAGRLGDRDSLKF.

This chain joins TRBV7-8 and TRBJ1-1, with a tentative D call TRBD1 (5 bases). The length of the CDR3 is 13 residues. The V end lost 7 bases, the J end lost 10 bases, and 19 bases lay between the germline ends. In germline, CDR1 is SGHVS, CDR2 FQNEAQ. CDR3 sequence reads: CASTPRGDYGAFF. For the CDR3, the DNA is TGTGCCAGCACCCCGAGAGGGGATTACGGAGCTTTCTTT.

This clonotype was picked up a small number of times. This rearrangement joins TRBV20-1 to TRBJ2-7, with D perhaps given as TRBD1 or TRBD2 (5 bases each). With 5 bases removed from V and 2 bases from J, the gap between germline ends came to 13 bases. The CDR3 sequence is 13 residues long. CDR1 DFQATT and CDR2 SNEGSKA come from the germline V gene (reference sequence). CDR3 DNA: TGCAGTGCTGGCCGGGACGGAGCCTACGAGCAGTACTTC. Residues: CSAGRDGAYEQYF.

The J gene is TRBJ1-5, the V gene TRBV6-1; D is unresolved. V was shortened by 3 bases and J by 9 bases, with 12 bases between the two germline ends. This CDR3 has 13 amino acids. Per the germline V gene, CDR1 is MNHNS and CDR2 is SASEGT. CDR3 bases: TGTGCCAGCAGTGACAACACGGAGCGGCCCCAGCATTTT. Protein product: CASSDNTERPQHF.

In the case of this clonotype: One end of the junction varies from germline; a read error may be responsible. The CDR3 coding sequence is TGTGTCAGCCGTAGGACCGCGGAGAGATCAGGCTACACCTTC. Protein: CVSRRTAERSGYTF. The rearrangement joins TRBV27 to TRBJ1-2; D gene unclear. The germline V gene has CDR1 MNHEY and CDR2 SMNVEV (reference sequence). The CDR3 spans 14 residues.

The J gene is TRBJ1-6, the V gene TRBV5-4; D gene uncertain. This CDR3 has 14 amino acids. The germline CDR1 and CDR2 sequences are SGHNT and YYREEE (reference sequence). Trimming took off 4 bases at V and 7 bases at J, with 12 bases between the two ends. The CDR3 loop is CASSMEGGNSPLHF. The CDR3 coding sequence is TGTGCCAGCAGCATGGAGGGTGGCAATTCACCCCTCCACTTT.

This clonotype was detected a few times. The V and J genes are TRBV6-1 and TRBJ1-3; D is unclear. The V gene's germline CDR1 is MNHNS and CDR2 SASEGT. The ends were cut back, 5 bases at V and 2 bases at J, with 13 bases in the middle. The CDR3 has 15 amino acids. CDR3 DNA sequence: TGTGCCAGCAGTCGATCCCCCCGAGCTGGAAACACCATATATTTT. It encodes CASSRSPRAGNTIYF.

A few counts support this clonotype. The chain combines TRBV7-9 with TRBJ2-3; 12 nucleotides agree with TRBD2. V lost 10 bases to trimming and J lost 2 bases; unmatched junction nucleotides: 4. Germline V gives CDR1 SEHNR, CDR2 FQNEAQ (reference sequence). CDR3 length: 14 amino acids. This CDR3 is CAIRLAGATDTQYF. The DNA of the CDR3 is TGTGCCATACGACTAGCGGGAGCCACAGATACGCAGTATTTT.

DNA of the CDR3: TGCGCCAGCAGCGATTATACAGGGATCGAGACCCAGTACTTC. It yields the protein CASSDYTGIETQYF. This chain connects TRBV10-1 to TRBJ2-5; D perhaps matches TRBD1 (6 bases). From germline, CDR1 is WNHNN and CDR2 SYGVQD (reference sequence). The CDR3 spans 14 residues. V was clipped by 6 bases and J by 5 bases, with 16 bases between them.

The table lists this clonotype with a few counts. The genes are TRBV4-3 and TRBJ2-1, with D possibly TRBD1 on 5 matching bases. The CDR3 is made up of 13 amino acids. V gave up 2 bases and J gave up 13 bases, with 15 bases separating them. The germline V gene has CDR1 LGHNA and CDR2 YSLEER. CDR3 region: CASSQTKGADQFF. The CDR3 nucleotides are TGCGCCAGCAGCCAAACGAAAGGGGCAGATCAGTTCTTC.